This T cell receptor beta chain originates from a study of coeliac disease. Study details: High-resolution HLA typing was lacking; TRBV7-2 bias was queried instead.

TCRdb keeps only in-frame clones here, not all; method: immunoSEQ multiplex PCR. The profile shows around 2,200 clones, 50% to 80% of them singletons. V lost 5 bases and J lost 1; bases outside the gene matches: 11. The CDR3 loop spans 16 amino acids. CDR1 SGHVS and CDR2 FQNEAQ come from the germline V gene. Sample share makes this clone medium-sized (0.01 to 0.1%). The antigen is unknown. Study findings and constraints: Lower clonality than controls marked TRB and TRG repertoires from active celiac intraepithelial and lamina propria samples.

One frozen roughly 540,000-cell aliquot per fraction was sequenced. The receptor's source is a woman between 65 and 79 years old with celiac disease on a gluten-free diet. V gene TRBV7-8 combines with J gene TRBJ2-7, with 7 positions matching TRBD2. The sample was intraepithelial lymphocytes from the gut. CDR3 in amino acids: CASSPRLGEGSYEQYF. The CDR3 DNA reads as TGTGCCAGCAGCCCACGCCTTGGGGAGGGTTCCTACGAGCAGTACTTC.